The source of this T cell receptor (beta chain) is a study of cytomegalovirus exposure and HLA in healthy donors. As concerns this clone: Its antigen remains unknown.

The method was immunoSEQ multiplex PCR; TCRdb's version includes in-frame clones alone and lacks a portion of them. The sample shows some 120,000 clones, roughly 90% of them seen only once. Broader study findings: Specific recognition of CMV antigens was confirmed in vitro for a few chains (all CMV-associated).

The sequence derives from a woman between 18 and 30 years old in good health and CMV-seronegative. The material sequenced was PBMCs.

The chain's CDR3 is CAWSVYPKPGEQFF. For the CDR3, the DNA is TGTGCCTGGAGTGTCTATCCTAAGCCCGGTGAGCAGTTCTTC. V gene TRBV30 combines with J gene TRBJ2-1; D not resolved. CDR3 length: 14 amino acids. The germline gives CDR1 GTSNPN, CDR2 SVGIG (reference sequence). V lost 0 bases and J lost 9, with 15 bases in between.